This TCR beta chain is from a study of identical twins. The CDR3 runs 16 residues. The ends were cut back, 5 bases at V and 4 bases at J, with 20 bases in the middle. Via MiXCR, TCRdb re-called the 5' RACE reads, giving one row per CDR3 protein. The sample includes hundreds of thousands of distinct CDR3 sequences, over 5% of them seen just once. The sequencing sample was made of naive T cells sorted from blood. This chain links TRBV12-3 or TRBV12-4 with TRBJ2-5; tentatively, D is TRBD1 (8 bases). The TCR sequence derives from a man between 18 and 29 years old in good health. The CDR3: CASSPHGQGGRETQYF. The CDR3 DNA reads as TGTGCCAGCAGTCCTCACGGACAGGGAGGGAGAGAGACCCAGTACTTC.